A single sample is the source of the 2 T cell receptor beta chains below, sequenced in a study of shared clonotypes between healthy human individuals (dated by TCRdb to the early 2020s). CD8 naive samples were CD45RO-negative cells positively selected for CCR7, giving a CD45RA+CCR7+ population that excluded TemRA cells. The library was made by the immunoSEQ multiplex PCR assay. Not all clones reach the TCRdb copy of this immuneACCESS table, which keeps in-frame sequences only. Checked studies attribute under half of the gap to unresolved V genes and leave the rest unexplained. The sample has some 800,000 clones on record, 85% to 95% of them singletons. Of the sample, nearly 25% falls within the top ten clones. Material for sequencing was naive CD8+ T cells sorted from blood. The cell subset or site label corresponds to: CD45RA+CCR7+. The receptors originated from a man aged 25-45 years in good health.

As regards this clone: This same CDR3 is encoded by further DNA sequences in the sample. The chain uses TRBV11-2 and TRBJ2-7, with D perhaps matching TRBD1 (6 bases). The germline gives CDR1 SGHAT, CDR2 FQNNGV. Trimming took 1 base from V and 3 from J, leaving 7 bases between them. This CDR3 has 13 amino acids. CDR3 sequence reads: CASSLGRGYEQYF. The CDR3 DNA follows: TGTGCCAGCAGCTTAGGCAGGGGCTACGAGCAGTACTTC.

The chain has TRBV4-1 and TRBJ1-1; D remains ambiguous. The germline V gene has CDR1 MGHRA and CDR2 YSYEKL. The CDR3 runs to 14 residues. Deletions cut 4 bases from V and 12 bases from J, with 21 bases between. This CDR3 is CASSPTTRGSGTFF. The DNA for the CDR3 is TGCGCCAGCAGCCCGACCACCCGGGGATCTGGAACTTTCTTT.